This paragraph reports one T cell receptor beta chain. The target of this receptor is not known. No quality values exist for individual bases; no much larger clone is one base distant. These data belong to a study of blood T cell repertoires in COVID-19 (dated by TCRdb to 2019 to 2021). At the level of the whole study: Collaborator samples came from the United States, Italy and Spain and covered acute and convalescent phases of COVID-19. The dataset comprised deeply sampled blood TCRbeta repertoires from subjects exposed to, actively infected with, or recovered from COVID-19. The material from the prospective study consisted of cDNA or gDNA derived from T cells, B-cell-depleted T cells, or PBMCs. The sample metadata nearly always contained a de-identified subject ID, COVID-19 status, age in years and sex. Where HLA class I and class II types were available, the types were taken from metadata supplied by the sample provider, not from assay-based typing. The repertoires were released in a freely available public database intended as a resource for research on the immune response to SARS-CoV-2. Samples were obtained from the ongoing ImmuneRACE study (first 160 participants) and from some 1,300 subjects provided by 6 global collaborators. The study at large found these results: The quantity of clinical and demographic metadata differed by source and by participant and was supplied without curation.

Collaborating institutions collected whole blood in K2EDTA tubes following their own protocols. Collaborator samples were shipped for TCRbeta analysis as frozen whole blood, isolated PBMCs, or DNA extracted from either sample type. TCRbeta CDR3 regions were amplified from genomic DNA using the immunoSEQ Assay, a bias-controlled multiplex PCR. The paper's processing steps were these. Within the assay, amplification of reference gene primers was used to estimate how many nucleated cells each sample contained. Sequence reads were collapsed and filtered to measure the absolute abundance of every unique TCRbeta CDR3 rearrangement. Productive Simpson clonality was computed per sample as the square root of Simpson's diversity index over productive rearrangements. Entries here come from immuneACCESS through TCRdb and include only in-frame sequences with V and J called. Some clones fail to appear in such tables; in the studies checked, an unresolved V gene covers under half of the shortfall, and the cause of the remainder is unknown. The V and J calls and clone size come from that table; D and trimming were worked out from the DNA. The sample data list more than 150,000 clones, and over 80% of these were observed just once. Together, the top ten hold less than 3.5% of the sample.

The CDR3 covers 14 residues, taking in both the cysteine and the phenylalanine. The retained sequence is limited to the CDR3, 42 bases, with the frame set at the first base. From the germline V gene, CDR1 is MNHEY and CDR2 is SVGEGT. Unmatched junction bases come to 2, with V trimmed by 4 bases and J by 3 bases. The TCR comes from a woman between 55 and 75 years old with acute or convalescent COVID-19. The sample taken for sequencing was peripheral blood. The sequence is built from TRBV6-2 or TRBV6-3 and TRBJ2-4; TRBD2 matches 8 bases in the middle. In nucleotide form, the sequence is TGTGCCAGCAGTTCGAGCGGGGGCAAAAACATTCAGTACTTC. This encodes CASSSSGGKNIQYF.